A selection of T cell receptor beta chains follows, all from one sample in a study of T cell repertoires in cytomegalovirus infection. Their specific antigens are unknown. TCRdb recomputed calls from the reads with MiXCR, one row per CDR3 protein. The table shows 900,000 to 950,000 distinct CDR3 sequences, with about a third occurring only once. Sample: cultured CD8+ T cells from PBMCs, taken from culture after CMV antigen stimulation. The receptor set was obtained from a human donor in good health (CMV status not recorded). Some clones in this sample may be carry-over from other donors' samples. Both conserved end residues are part of each CDR3. The D gene is left open where the match is weak. Rows may omit the clone size; those that give it use once, few, many or a size class.

d_gene: -; j_gene: TRBJ1-1; abundance: many; v_gene: TRBV12-3/TRBV12-4; CDR3nt: TGTGCCAGCAGTTTTCAACACGGGGACTATGAAGCTTTCTTT; CDR3aa: CASSFQHGDYEAFF
d_gene: -; j_gene: TRBJ1-3; abundance: few; v_gene: TRBV7-8; CDR3nt: TGTGCCAGCAGCTTAGGCAGGACAGCTGGAAACACCATATATTTT; CDR3aa: CASSLGRTAGNTIYF
d_gene: -; j_gene: TRBJ1-2; abundance: many; v_gene: TRBV7-2; CDR3nt: TGTGCCAGCAGCCTGGACAGCCTCAAGTTTAAGTACGGCTACACCTTC; CDR3aa: CASSLDSLKFKYGYTF
d_gene: -; j_gene: TRBJ2-5; abundance: -; v_gene: TRBV6-5; CDR3nt: TGTGCCAGCAGTTACTCGGGCTGGCAAGAGACCCAGTACTTC; CDR3aa: CASSYSGWQETQYF
d_gene: -; j_gene: TRBJ2-5; abundance: -; v_gene: TRBV27; CDR3nt: TGTGCCAGCAGTCCCCTTAGAGGGGCTGAGACCCAGTACTTC; CDR3aa: CASSPLRGAETQYF
d_gene: -; j_gene: TRBJ1-1; abundance: few; v_gene: TRBV6-1; CDR3nt: TGTGCCAGCAGGCTCGGCTCCGTTGGTACTGAAGCTTTCTTT; CDR3aa: CASRLGSVGTEAFF
d_gene: -; j_gene: TRBJ1-1; abundance: -; v_gene: TRBV12-3/TRBV12-4; CDR3nt: TGTGCCAGCAGTTTACTCATACAGGGTGACACTGAAGCTTTCTTT; CDR3aa: CASSLLIQGDTEAFF
d_gene: -; j_gene: TRBJ2-1; abundance: -; v_gene: TRBV2; CDR3nt: TGTGCCAGCACGAATTTGGGACAAAGGGCGAATGAGCAGTTCTTC; CDR3aa: CASTNLGQRANEQFF
d_gene: -; j_gene: TRBJ1-3; abundance: -; v_gene: TRBV6-5; CDR3nt: TGTGCCAGCAGTCGAAGAGGCGGGGTTCCCTCTGGAAACACCATATATTTT; CDR3aa: CASSRRGGVPSGNTIYF
d_gene: -; j_gene: TRBJ2-1; abundance: -; v_gene: TRBV19; CDR3nt: TGTGCCAGTAGTATCCCCAATGAGCAGTTCTTC; CDR3aa: CASSIPNEQFF
d_gene: TRBD1; j_gene: TRBJ2-3; abundance: many; v_gene: TRBV19; CDR3nt: TGTGCCAGTAGTCTTCCGACAGGGGCGGAAGATACGCAGTATTTT; CDR3aa: CASSLPTGAEDTQYF
d_gene: -; j_gene: TRBJ2-7; abundance: -; v_gene: TRBV6-1; CDR3nt: TGTGCCAGCAGCAGGGAACAGGAGGTGGCCTACGAGCAGTACTTC; CDR3aa: CASSREQEVAYEQYF
d_gene: -; j_gene: TRBJ1-5; abundance: -; v_gene: TRBV6-1; CDR3nt: TGTGCCAGCGGCGCCGGGGTTCAGCCCCAGCATTTT; CDR3aa: CASGAGVQPQHF
d_gene: -; j_gene: TRBJ2-1; abundance: -; v_gene: TRBV7-8; CDR3nt: TGTGCCAGCAGCGTACGACCTAGCAAAGCCCCGACGGAGCAGTTCTTC; CDR3aa: CASSVRPSKAPTEQFF
d_gene: TRBD1; j_gene: TRBJ2-2; abundance: few; v_gene: TRBV27; CDR3nt: TGTGCCAGCAGCCTGGACAGGGAAAGGCTTGGGGAGCTGTTTTTT; CDR3aa: CASSLDRERLGELFF
d_gene: -; j_gene: TRBJ1-5; abundance: -; v_gene: TRBV6-2/TRBV6-3; CDR3nt: TGTGCCAGCAGTTACTCGAGCGGAGGAGAAAGCAATCAGCCCCAGCATTTT; CDR3aa: CASSYSSGGESNQPQHF
d_gene: TRBD1; j_gene: TRBJ2-6; abundance: -; v_gene: TRBV6-2/TRBV6-3; CDR3nt: TGTGCCAGCGACAGGGGGCCATACTACTCTGGGGCCAACGTCCTGACTTTC; CDR3aa: CASDRGPYYSGANVLTF
d_gene: -; j_gene: TRBJ2-3; abundance: -; v_gene: TRBV19; CDR3nt: TGTGCCAGTAGTAACTTCGACAGCACAGATACGCAGTATTTT; CDR3aa: CASSNFDSTDTQYF
d_gene: TRBD1; j_gene: TRBJ1-4; abundance: few; v_gene: TRBV20-1; CDR3nt: TGCAGTGCTCAAGCAGGGGGACTTACAACTAATGAAAAACTGTTTTTT; CDR3aa: CSAQAGGLTTNEKLFF
d_gene: -; j_gene: TRBJ1-4; abundance: -; v_gene: TRBV6-6; CDR3nt: TGTGCCAGCAATGTACAGGGTACTCTTCGAGGGGAACTGTTTTTT; CDR3aa: CASNVQGTLRGELFF
d_gene: TRBD2; j_gene: TRBJ2-3; abundance: -; v_gene: TRBV12-3/TRBV12-4; CDR3nt: TGTGCCAGCAGAGGCTCGGCTAGCGGGGGGGTTAGCACAGATACGAAGTATTTT; CDR3aa: CASRGSASGGVSTDTKYF
d_gene: TRBD2; j_gene: TRBJ2-5; abundance: -; v_gene: TRBV6-6; CDR3nt: TGTGCCAGCAGATTAGCGGGGTCGTACCAAGAGACCCAGTACTTC; CDR3aa: CASRLAGSYQETQYF
d_gene: -; j_gene: TRBJ1-4; abundance: -; v_gene: TRBV7-8; CDR3nt: TGTGCCAGCAGCTTCCCCCCCGGCCGTCGCGGGGAAAAACTGTTTTTT; CDR3aa: CASSFPPGRRGEKLFF
d_gene: -; j_gene: TRBJ2-2; abundance: -; v_gene: TRBV6-1; CDR3nt: TGTGCCAGCAGTGAATGGGGGGGGCGCAGCACCGGGGAGCTGTTTTTT; CDR3aa: CASSEWGGRSTGELFF
d_gene: -; j_gene: TRBJ2-2; abundance: many; v_gene: TRBV7-6; CDR3nt: TGTGCCAGCAGCTTAGTCGCGACCGTTCCGTCCACGAACACCGGGGAGCTGTTTTTT; CDR3aa: CASSLVATVPSTNTGELFF
d_gene: TRBD1; j_gene: TRBJ2-1; abundance: -; v_gene: TRBV6-2/TRBV6-3; CDR3nt: TGTGCCAGCAGTTGGGACAGGTCAGGATCCTACAATGAGCAGTTCTTC; CDR3aa: CASSWDRSGSYNEQFF
d_gene: -; j_gene: TRBJ1-1; abundance: many; v_gene: TRBV7-3; CDR3nt: TGTGCCAGCAGCTTAACAGGGGACTATGCCATGAACACTGAAGCTTTCTTT; CDR3aa: CASSLTGDYAMNTEAFF
d_gene: -; j_gene: TRBJ2-2; abundance: -; v_gene: TRBV7-2; CDR3nt: TGTGCCAGCAGCTTCGACGGGAAATACACCGGGGAGCTGTTTTTT; CDR3aa: CASSFDGKYTGELFF
d_gene: -; j_gene: TRBJ1-2; abundance: -; v_gene: TRBV19; CDR3nt: TGTGCCAGTATGACGGGTTATTATGGCTACACCTTC; CDR3aa: CASMTGYYGYTF
d_gene: -; j_gene: TRBJ1-1; abundance: few; v_gene: TRBV11-1; CDR3nt: TGTGCCAGCAGCCCCAGACGGAGAAAATACACTGAAGCTTTCTTT; CDR3aa: CASSPRRRKYTEAFF
d_gene: -; j_gene: TRBJ2-4; abundance: -; v_gene: TRBV28; CDR3nt: TGTGCCAGCAGTTACACTACCAAAAACATTCAGTACTTC; CDR3aa: CASSYTTKNIQYF
d_gene: TRBD2; j_gene: TRBJ2-4; abundance: few; v_gene: TRBV6-1; CDR3nt: TGTGCCAGCAGTGAAACGCGGGGGGGCCTTGTCGCCAAAAACATTCAGTACTTC; CDR3aa: CASSETRGGLVAKNIQYF
d_gene: -; j_gene: TRBJ1-3; abundance: -; v_gene: TRBV6-5; CDR3nt: TGTGCCAGCAGTAGATACAGGGACCTGGGAAACACCATATATTTT; CDR3aa: CASSRYRDLGNTIYF
d_gene: TRBD2; j_gene: TRBJ2-5; abundance: -; v_gene: TRBV7-6; CDR3nt: TGTGCCAGCAGCTTAGGGACTAGCGGGGGGGCGGGGAGCCAAGAGACCCAGTACTTC; CDR3aa: CASSLGTSGGAGSQETQYF
d_gene: -; j_gene: TRBJ2-5; abundance: few; v_gene: TRBV4-1; CDR3nt: TGCGCCAGCAGCCAAGATATAGGGGGAGAGACCCAGTACTTC; CDR3aa: CASSQDIGGETQYF
d_gene: TRBD2; j_gene: TRBJ2-3; abundance: few; v_gene: TRBV27; CDR3nt: TGTGCCAGCAGTTTTGGGCTAGCGGGGGCCCCCCGCACAGATACGCAGTATTTT; CDR3aa: CASSFGLAGAPRTDTQYF
d_gene: -; j_gene: TRBJ1-2; abundance: -; v_gene: TRBV6-5; CDR3nt: TGTGCCAGCAGTTACGGACAAAGGGACTATGGCTACACCTTC; CDR3aa: CASSYGQRDYGYTF
d_gene: -; j_gene: TRBJ1-5; abundance: few; v_gene: TRBV7-8; CDR3nt: TGTGCCAGCAAGGGGGACTCTCACCCCCAGCATTTT; CDR3aa: CASKGDSHPQHF
d_gene: -; j_gene: TRBJ2-5; abundance: few; v_gene: TRBV6-2/TRBV6-3; CDR3nt: TGTGCCACCGCAGGCGGGCCAGAGACCCAGTACTTC; CDR3aa: CATAGGPETQYF
d_gene: TRBD2; j_gene: TRBJ2-1; abundance: -; v_gene: TRBV27; CDR3nt: TGTGCCAGCAGTTTTAGCGGGGAATACAATGAGCAGTTCTTC; CDR3aa: CASSFSGEYNEQFF
d_gene: -; j_gene: TRBJ2-3; abundance: -; v_gene: TRBV15; CDR3nt: TGTGCCACCAGCCGGTCGAAGGGAGGCACAGATACGCAGTATTTT; CDR3aa: CATSRSKGGTDTQYF
d_gene: TRBD2; j_gene: TRBJ2-1; abundance: -; v_gene: TRBV6-6; CDR3nt: TGTGCCAGCAGTAAACTAGCGGGGGGGCTGGGTAATGAGCAGTTCTTC; CDR3aa: CASSKLAGGLGNEQFF
d_gene: -; j_gene: TRBJ1-4; abundance: once; v_gene: TRBV6-6; CDR3nt: TGTGCCAGCAGTTATTTCTATCCTGACAGGCCAGAAAAACTGTTTTTT; CDR3aa: CASSYFYPDRPEKLFF
d_gene: TRBD1; j_gene: TRBJ1-2; abundance: -; v_gene: TRBV6-5; CDR3nt: TGTGCCAGCAGTTACTCGCGGGACAGATACCTTGGCTACACCTTC; CDR3aa: CASSYSRDRYLGYTF